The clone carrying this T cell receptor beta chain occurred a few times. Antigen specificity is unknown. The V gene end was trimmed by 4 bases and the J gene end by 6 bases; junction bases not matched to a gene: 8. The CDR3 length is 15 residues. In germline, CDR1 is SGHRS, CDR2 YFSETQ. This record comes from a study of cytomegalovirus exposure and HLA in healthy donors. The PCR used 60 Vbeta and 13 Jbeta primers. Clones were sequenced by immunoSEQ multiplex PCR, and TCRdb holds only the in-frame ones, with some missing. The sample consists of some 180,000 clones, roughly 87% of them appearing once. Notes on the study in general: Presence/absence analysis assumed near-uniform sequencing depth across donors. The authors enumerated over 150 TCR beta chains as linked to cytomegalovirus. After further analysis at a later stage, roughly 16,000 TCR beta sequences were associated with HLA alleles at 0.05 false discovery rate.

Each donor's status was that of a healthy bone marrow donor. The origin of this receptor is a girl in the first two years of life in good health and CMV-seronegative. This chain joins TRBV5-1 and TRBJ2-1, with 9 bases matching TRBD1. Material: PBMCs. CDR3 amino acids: CASSHPGQGVNEQFF. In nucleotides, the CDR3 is TGCGCCAGCAGCCATCCGGGACAGGGTGTCAATGAGCAGTTCTTC.